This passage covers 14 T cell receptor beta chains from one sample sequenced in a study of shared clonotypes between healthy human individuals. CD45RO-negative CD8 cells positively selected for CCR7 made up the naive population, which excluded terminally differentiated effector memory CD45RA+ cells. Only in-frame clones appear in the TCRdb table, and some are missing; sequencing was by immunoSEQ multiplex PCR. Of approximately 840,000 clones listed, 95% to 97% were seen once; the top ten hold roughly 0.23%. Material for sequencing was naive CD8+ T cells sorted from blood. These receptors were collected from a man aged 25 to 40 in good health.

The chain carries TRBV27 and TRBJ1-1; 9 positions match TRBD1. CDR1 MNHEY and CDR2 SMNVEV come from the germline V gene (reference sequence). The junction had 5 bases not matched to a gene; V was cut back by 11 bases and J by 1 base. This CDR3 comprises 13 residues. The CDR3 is CAAQGQGNTEAFF. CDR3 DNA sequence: TGTGCCGCTCAGGGACAGGGGAACACTGAAGCTTTCTTT.

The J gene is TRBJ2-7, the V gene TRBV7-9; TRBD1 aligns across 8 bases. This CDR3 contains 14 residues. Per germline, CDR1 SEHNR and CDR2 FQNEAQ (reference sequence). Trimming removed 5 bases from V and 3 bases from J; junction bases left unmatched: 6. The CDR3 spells CASSPRGLVYEQYF. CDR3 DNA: TGTGCCAGCAGCCCCAGGGGGCTTGTCTACGAGCAGTACTTC.

The CDR3 region is CASSSVEDEQYF. For the CDR3, the DNA is TGTGCCAGCAGCAGCGTCGAGGACGAGCAGTACTTC. The rearrangement links TRBV5-8 to TRBJ2-7; the D is unclear. Trimming shortened V by 4 bases and J by 5 bases, and 10 bases separated the two germline ends. The CDR3 covers 12 residues. The germline V gene encodes CDR1 SGHTS and CDR2 YDEGEE. Complete variable domain (other parts from reference TRBV5-8 and TRBJ2-7): EAGVTQSPTHLIKTRGQQATLRCSPISGHTSVYWYQQALGLGLQFLLWYDEGEERNRGNFPPRFSGRQFPNYSSELNVNALELEDSALYLCASSSVEDEQYFGPGTRLTVT.

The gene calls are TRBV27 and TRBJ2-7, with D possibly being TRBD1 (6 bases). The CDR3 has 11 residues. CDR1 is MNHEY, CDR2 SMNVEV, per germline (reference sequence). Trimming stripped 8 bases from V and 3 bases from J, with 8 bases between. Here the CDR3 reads CASGQNYEQYF. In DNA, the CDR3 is TGTGCCAGCGGACAGAACTACGAGCAGTACTTC.

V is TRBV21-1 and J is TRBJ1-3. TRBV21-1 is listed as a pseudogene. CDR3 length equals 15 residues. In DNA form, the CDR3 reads TGTGCCAGCAGCAAGTACTCTGGGGCTGGAAACACCATATATTTT. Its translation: CASSKYSGAGNTIYF.

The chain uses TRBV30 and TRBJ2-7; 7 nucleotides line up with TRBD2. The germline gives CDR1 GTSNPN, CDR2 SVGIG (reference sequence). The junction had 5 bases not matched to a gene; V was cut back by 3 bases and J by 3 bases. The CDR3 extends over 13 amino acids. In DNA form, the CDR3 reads TGTGCCTGGAGCGTAGCGGGTCTCTACGAGCAGTACTTC. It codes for CAWSVAGLYEQYF.

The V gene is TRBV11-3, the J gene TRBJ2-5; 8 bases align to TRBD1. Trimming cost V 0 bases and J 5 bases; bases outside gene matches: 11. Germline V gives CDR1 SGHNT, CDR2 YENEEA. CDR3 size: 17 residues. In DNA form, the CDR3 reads TGTGCCAGCAGCTTAGATCCCAACGACAGGGGCGGCGAGACCCAGTACTTC. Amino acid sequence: CASSLDPNDRGGETQYF.

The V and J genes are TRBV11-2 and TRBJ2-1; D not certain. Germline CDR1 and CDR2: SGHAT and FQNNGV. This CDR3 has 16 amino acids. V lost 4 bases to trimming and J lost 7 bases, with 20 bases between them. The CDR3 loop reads CASSSAGQRMRNEQFF. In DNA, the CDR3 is TGTGCCAGCAGCTCCGCCGGCCAGCGCATGAGGAATGAGCAGTTCTTC.

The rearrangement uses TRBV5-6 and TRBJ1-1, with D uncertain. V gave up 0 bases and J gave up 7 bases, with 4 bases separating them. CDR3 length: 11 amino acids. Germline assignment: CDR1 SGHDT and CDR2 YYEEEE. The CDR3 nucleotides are TGTGCCAGCAGCTTGGAGGGTGAAGCTTTCTTT. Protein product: CASSLEGEAFF.

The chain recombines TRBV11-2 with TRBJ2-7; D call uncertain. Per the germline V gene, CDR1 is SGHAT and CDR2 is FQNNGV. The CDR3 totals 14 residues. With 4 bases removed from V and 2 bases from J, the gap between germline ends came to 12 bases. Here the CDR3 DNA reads TGTGCCAGCAGCTCCCGTGGCGACGCCTACGAGCAGTACTTC. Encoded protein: CASSSRGDAYEQYF.

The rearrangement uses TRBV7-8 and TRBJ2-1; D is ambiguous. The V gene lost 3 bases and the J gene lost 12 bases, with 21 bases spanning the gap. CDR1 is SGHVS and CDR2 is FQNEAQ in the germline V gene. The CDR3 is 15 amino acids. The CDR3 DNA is TGTGCCAGCAGCTTCGTACGTACGTCGCCCGATTGGCAGTTCTTC. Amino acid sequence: CASSFVRTSPDWQFF.

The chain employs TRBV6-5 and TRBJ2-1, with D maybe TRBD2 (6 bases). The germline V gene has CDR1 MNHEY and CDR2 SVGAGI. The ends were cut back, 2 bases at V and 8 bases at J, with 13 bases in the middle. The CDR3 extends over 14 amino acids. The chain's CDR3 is CASSYGGKDDEQFF. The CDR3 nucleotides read TGTGCCAGCAGTTACGGGGGGAAAGACGATGAGCAGTTCTTC.

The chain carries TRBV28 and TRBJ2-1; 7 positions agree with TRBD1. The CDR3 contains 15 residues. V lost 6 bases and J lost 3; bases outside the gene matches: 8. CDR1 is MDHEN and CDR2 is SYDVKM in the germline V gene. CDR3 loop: CASSFGDSVYNEQFF. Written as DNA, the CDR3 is TGTGCCAGCAGCTTTGGGGACAGCGTCTACAATGAGCAGTTCTTC.

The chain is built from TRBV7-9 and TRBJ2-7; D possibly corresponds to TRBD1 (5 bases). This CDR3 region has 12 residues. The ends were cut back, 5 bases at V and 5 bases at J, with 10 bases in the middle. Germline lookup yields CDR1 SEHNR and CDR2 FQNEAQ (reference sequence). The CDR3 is CASSSRVNEQYF. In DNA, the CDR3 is TGTGCCAGCAGCAGCAGGGTTAACGAGCAGTACTTC.